This entry features one TCR beta chain sequence. These data belong to a study of blood T cell repertoires in COVID-19. As for the study in general: In each case, the material was cDNA or gDNA derived from T cells, B-cell-depleted T cells, or PBMCs.

Among Cohort 3 donors, those recovered had two negative PCRs, clearance, or symptom resolution. CDR1 is SNHLY, CDR2 FYNNEI, per germline. CDR3 length equals 13 residues. The ends lost 6 bases at V and 4 bases at J; junction bases unmatched: 6. Only in-frame clones appear in the TCRdb table, and some are missing; sequencing was by immunoSEQ multiplex PCR. The profile shows approximately 290,000 clones, approximately 85% of them singletons. V is TRBV2 and J is TRBJ2-7, with 7 positions matching TRBD1. Sequenced material: PBMCs or T cells enriched from blood (not recorded which). The sequence was collected from a woman in her thirties who had recovered from COVID-19. In DNA, the CDR3 is TGTGCCAGCAGACAGGGGTCTTCGTACGAGCAGTACTTC. Its protein is CASRQGSSYEQYF. The entire variable domain, with the rest obtained from reference TRBV2 and TRBJ2-7, is as follows: EPEVTQTPSHQVTQMGQEVILRCVPISNHLYFYWYRQILGQKVEFLVSFYNNEISEKSEIFDDQFSVERPDGSNFTLKIRSTKLEDSAMYFCASRQGSSYEQYFGPGTRLTVT.